This T cell receptor beta chain is drawn from a study of T cell responses to AZD1222 COVID-19 vaccine. Overall study findings and caveats: The study found vaccine-associated CD4 TCRs spanning spike, dominant at 160-218 and 743-854. The study sampled repertoires only after the peak T cell response.

Analyses pooled second doses at about 4 or about 12 weeks. Generated by immunoSEQ multiplex PCR, the TCRdb table keeps only in-frame clones and is missing some. Counted here are about 130,000 clones, roughly 92% occurring once; the ten biggest clones make up 1.1%. About this clone itself: Its cognate antigen is unknown.

J lost 5 bases, V lost 8 bases, and 10 bases had no gene match. CDR3 length: 15 residues. Per germline, CDR1 MNHEY and CDR2 SVGAGI. The starting material was peripheral blood, obtained 28 days after the second AZD1222 dose. V is TRBV6-5 and J is TRBJ2-2; TRBD2 agrees at 8 bases. The sequence was collected from an adult who received the AZD1222 COVID-19 vaccine. DNA for the CDR3: TGTGCCAGCTCGAACGGGAGGGCCCGGACCGGGGAGCTGTTTTTT. It specifies CASSNGRARTGELFF.